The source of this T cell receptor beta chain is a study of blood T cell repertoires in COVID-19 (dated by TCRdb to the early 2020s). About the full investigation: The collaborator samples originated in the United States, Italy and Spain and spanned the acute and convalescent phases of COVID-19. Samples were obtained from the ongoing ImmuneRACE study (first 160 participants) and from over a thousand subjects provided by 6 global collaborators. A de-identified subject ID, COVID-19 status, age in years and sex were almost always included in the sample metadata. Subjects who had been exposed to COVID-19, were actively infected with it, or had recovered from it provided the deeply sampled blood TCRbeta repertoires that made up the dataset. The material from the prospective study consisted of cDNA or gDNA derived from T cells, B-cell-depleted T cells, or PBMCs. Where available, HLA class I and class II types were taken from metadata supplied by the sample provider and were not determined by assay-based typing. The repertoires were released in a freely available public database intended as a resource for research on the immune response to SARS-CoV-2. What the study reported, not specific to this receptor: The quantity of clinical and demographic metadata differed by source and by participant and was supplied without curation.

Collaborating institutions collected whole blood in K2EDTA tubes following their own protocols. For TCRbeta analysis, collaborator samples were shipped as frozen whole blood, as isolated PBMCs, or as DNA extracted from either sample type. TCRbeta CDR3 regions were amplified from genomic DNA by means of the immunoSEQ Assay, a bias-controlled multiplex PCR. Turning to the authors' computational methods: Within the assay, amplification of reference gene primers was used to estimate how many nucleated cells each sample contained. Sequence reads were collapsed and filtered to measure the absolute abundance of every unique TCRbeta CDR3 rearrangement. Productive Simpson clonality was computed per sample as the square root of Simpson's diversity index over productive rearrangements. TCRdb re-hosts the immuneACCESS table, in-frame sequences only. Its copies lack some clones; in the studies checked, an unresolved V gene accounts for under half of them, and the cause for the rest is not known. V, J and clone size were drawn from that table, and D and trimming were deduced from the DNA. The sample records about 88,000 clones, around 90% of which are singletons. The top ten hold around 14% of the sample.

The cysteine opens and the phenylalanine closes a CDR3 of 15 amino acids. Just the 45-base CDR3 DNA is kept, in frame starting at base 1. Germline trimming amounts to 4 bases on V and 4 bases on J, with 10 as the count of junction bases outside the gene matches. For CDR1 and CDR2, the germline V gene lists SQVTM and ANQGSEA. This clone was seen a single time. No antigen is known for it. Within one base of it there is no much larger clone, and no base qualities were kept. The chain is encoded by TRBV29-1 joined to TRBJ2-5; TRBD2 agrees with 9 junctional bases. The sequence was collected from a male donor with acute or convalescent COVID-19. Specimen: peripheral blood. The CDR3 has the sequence CSVAAAGGQGETQYF. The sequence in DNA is TGCAGCGTTGCTGCAGCGGGGGGCCAGGGAGAGACCCAGTACTTC.